This TCR beta chain was observed in a study of blood T cells in healthy people across ages. This clonotype was counted ten times or more. The antigen remains unidentified. Unmatched junction bases numbered 8, after V lost 3 bases and J lost 7 bases. The CDR3 loop spans 15 amino acids. Germline-derived CDR1 and CDR2 are MGHRA and YSYEKL. Regarding the study as a whole: Compared with aged donors, long-lived donors showed fewer expanded clones, suggesting selection.

Using a J-beta primer mix together with a sample-barcoded 5' primer, a second PCR was run for about 7 to 12 cycles. With 12 random nucleotides, a template-switch adaptor tagged each individual cDNA molecule. TCRdb re-analysed the 5' RACE reads in MiXCR, keeping a single row per CDR3 protein. The sample has around 1,500,000 distinct CDR3 sequences; under 30% are singletons. Sequenced: blood. The chain recombines TRBV4-1 with TRBJ2-1, with 8 positions matching TRBD1. This sequence originates from a woman between 25 and 40 years old in good health. The CDR3 region is CASSHPDREQNEQFF. The CDR3 DNA reads TGCGCCAGCAGCCACCCGGACAGGGAACAGAATGAGCAGTTCTTC.